This T cell receptor beta chain comes out of a study of CD8 T cells in ankylosing spondylitis. Regarding the study as a whole: It was reported that disease-linked clones were significantly enriched in matched ankylosing spondylitis synovial fluid. Those disease-linked clones were CD8+; they were also relatively rare in peripheral blood. Several highly homologous variants formed a TCR beta motif that appeared characteristic of ankylosing spondylitis blood.

There are a few counts of this clonotype. Its antigen remains unidentified. Quantitative 5'-RACE with molecular barcodes produced the TCR beta libraries. Each CDR3 protein gets one entry after TCRdb re-called the 5' RACE reads with MiXCR. The table lists roughly 160,000 distinct CDR3 sequences, around a tenth of them singletons. Sample: blood, either unsorted or a sorted T cell fraction (not recorded which). The TCR sequence derives from a female donor with ankylosing spondylitis or in good health (not recorded which).

CDR3 nucleotide sequence: TGTGCCAGCAGCCGGGACAGGGGACACGAGCAGTACTTC. Amino acid sequence: CASSRDRGHEQYF. This chain links TRBV9 with TRBJ2-7, with 10 positions matching TRBD1. The CDR3 loop spans 13 amino acids. Germline CDR1 SGDLS, CDR2 YYNGEE. The J segment lost 5 bases and the V segment lost 4 bases, leaving 3 bases of the junction unmatched.